These 28 T cell receptor beta chains came from one sample sequenced in a study of regulatory T cells in long-lasting Graves disease. Building of the TCR beta libraries involved iRepertoire HTBI primers and Arm-PCR of CDR3 regions. TCRdb reanalysed the multiplex PCR reads using MiXCR and keeps one entry per CDR3 protein. The repertoire holds hundreds of thousands of distinct CDR3 sequences, with approximately 15% as singletons. Time point specified: newly diagnosed GD, antithyroid drugs for less than 3 months. PBMC-extracted RNA yielded the TCR library. A further study also used this sample, focusing on T cells in Graves' hyperthyroidism and ophthalmopathy.

This material consisted of peripheral blood mononuclear cells (PBMCs), taken at new diagnosis, from a patient treated with antithyroid drugs. The receptors here all came from a middle-aged man with Graves disease.

This clonotype was detected ten times or more. V gene TRBV12-3 or TRBV12-4 combines with J gene TRBJ2-3; D uncertain. CDR3 length: 13 amino acids. V was trimmed by 4 bases and J by 9 bases, leaving 14 bases between them. DNA for the CDR3: TGTGCCAGCAGTTCCCCACTTCTCTTAACGCAGTATTTT. Protein: CASSSPLLLTQYF.

There are many counts of this clonotype. The chain carries TRBV28 and TRBJ2-3; 13 positions agree with TRBD2. The CDR3 totals 16 residues. Germline V gives CDR1 MDHEN, CDR2 SYDVKM. The J segment lost 2 bases and the V segment lost 7 bases, leaving 6 bases of the junction unmatched. The CDR3 is CASTTGLAGNTDTQYF. The CDR3, as DNA: TGTGCCAGCACCACGGGACTAGCGGGGAACACAGATACGCAGTATTTT.

The V call is TRBV3-1, the J call TRBJ1-3, with 10 bases identical to TRBD1. The J segment lost 3 bases and the V segment lost 4 bases, leaving 6 bases of the junction unmatched. Germline lookup yields CDR1 LGHDT and CDR2 YNNKEL (reference sequence). CDR3 length equals 16 residues. In DNA form, the CDR3 reads TGTGCCAGCAGCCGCGACAGGGGGCTAAATGGAAACACCATATATTTT. Amino acids: CASSRDRGLNGNTIYF.

This clonotype was seen repeatedly, ten times or more. The genes are TRBV20-1 and TRBJ2-5; 9 bases are a match to TRBD1. The germline V gene has CDR1 DFQATT and CDR2 SNEGSKA (reference sequence). V lost 0 bases and J lost 3; bases outside the gene matches: 20. The CDR3 runs 20 residues. CDR3 protein: CSARDPLGRWTGVNEETQYF. CDR3 coding DNA: TGCAGTGCTAGAGATCCATTGGGGAGGTGGACAGGGGTTAATGAAGAGACCCAGTACTTC.

The sample holds many counts of this clonotype. This chain joins TRBV24-1 and TRBJ2-6; D not resolved. Trimming left V 5 bases short and J 0 bases short, with 4 bases between. Germline values: CDR1 KGHDR, CDR2 SFDVKD. This CDR3 is built from 14 residues. The CDR3 sequence: CATSGDSGANVLTF. DNA for the CDR3: TGTGCCACCAGTGGTGACTCTGGGGCCAACGTCCTGACTTTC.

This clonotype has at least ten counts. V usage is TRBV12-3 or TRBV12-4 and J usage is TRBJ2-1, with unresolved D. The V gene lost 4 bases and the J gene lost 6 bases, with 10 bases spanning the gap. There are 13 residues in the CDR3. DNA for the CDR3: TGTGCCAGCAGTTCCCTGAGGTCCAATGAGCAGTTCTTC. Protein: CASSSLRSNEQFF.

This clonotype was counted between two and nine times. The rearrangement joins TRBV6-2 or TRBV6-3 to TRBJ1-3, with D perhaps matching TRBD1 (5 bases). The CDR3 has 16 residues. Trimming took 1 base from V and 2 from J, leaving 12 bases between them. CDR1 and CDR2 from the germline V gene are MNHEY and SVGEGT. CDR3 coding DNA: TGTGCCAGCAGTTACTGGTCCGGGGGAACTGGAAACACCATATATTTT. Protein sequence: CASSYWSGGTGNTIYF.

In its sample, this clonotype was seen many times. V usage is TRBV7-6 and J usage is TRBJ2-7, with D perhaps being TRBD1 or TRBD2 (5 bases each). Germline V lookup: CDR1 SGHVS, CDR2 FNYEAQ. Trimming pared 5 bases from V and 0 bases from J, leaving 11 bases between. The CDR3 has 14 residues. The DNA of the CDR3 is TGTGCCAGCAGCCCCGGGGCCGGCTCCTACGAGCAGTACTTC. It yields the protein CASSPGAGSYEQYF.

This clonotype was seen many times. The rearrangement joins TRBV7-2 to TRBJ2-3; D gene ambiguous. The CDR3 runs 15 residues. CDR1 and CDR2 from the germline V gene are SGHTA and FQGNSA. V was trimmed by 2 bases and J by 0 bases, leaving 9 bases between them. The CDR3 spells CASSLRVPSTDTQYF. The CDR3 DNA sequence: TGTGCCAGCAGCTTAAGGGTTCCGAGCACAGATACGCAGTATTTT.

This clonotype was recorded once. V and J are TRBV5-1 and TRBJ2-3; tentatively, D is TRBD1 or TRBD2 (5 bases each). V was clipped by 3 bases and J by 7 bases, with 15 bases between them. The germline V gene has CDR1 SGHRS and CDR2 YFSETQ. The CDR3 has 14 residues. The CDR3 nucleotides are TGCGCCAGCAGCTCCGGGGCCACGAAAAATACGCAGTATTTT. It is translated as CASSSGATKNTQYF.

Many counts were recorded for this clonotype. The V and J genes are TRBV11-3 and TRBJ2-5; D is ambiguous. Per germline, CDR1 SGHNT and CDR2 YENEEA. The CDR3 runs 14 residues. The V end was cut by 5 bases, the J end by 1 base, with 11 bases between. The CDR3 sequence: CASSTAWGQETQYF. CDR3 sequence (DNA): TGTGCCAGCAGCACCGCGTGGGGCCAAGAGACCCAGTACTTC.

This clonotype was found many times. This chain uses TRBV7-2 with TRBJ2-5, with D hard to call. Trimming stripped 4 bases from V and 1 base from J, with 10 bases between. The length of the CDR3 is 14 residues. From germline, CDR1 is SGHTA and CDR2 FQGNSA. The CDR3 reads CASSSMPTQETQYF. The CDR3 nucleotides are TGTGCCAGCAGCTCCATGCCCACCCAAGAGACCCAGTACTTC.

This clonotype has ten or more counts. The rearrangement joins TRBV14 to TRBJ1-1; possibly TRBD1 for D (6 bases). Germline CDR1 SGHDN, CDR2 FVKESK. CDR3 size: 17 residues. V was cut by 1 base and J by 0 bases, with 15 bases left in between. CDR3 in DNA: TGTGCCAGCAGCCAAGTGAGGGGGATCCTAATGAACACTGAAGCTTTCTTT. It codes for CASSQVRGILMNTEAFF.

To note about this clonotype: The germline gene is not matched at one end of the junction; a read error may be the cause. The gene calls are TRBV7-9 and TRBJ2-1; D is perhaps TRBD1 or TRBD2 (6 bases each). In germline, CDR1 is SEHNR, CDR2 FQNEAQ (reference sequence). The CDR3 contains 11 residues. The CDR3 nucleotides read TGTGCCAGCAGCTTAGCGGGGGGCATAGAATTC. This translates into CASSLAGGIEF.

This clonotype has a count of ten or more. The chain couples TRBV7-2 to TRBJ2-3; D gene uncertain. V was cut by 0 bases and J by 4 bases, with 20 bases left in between. Germline CDR1 and CDR2: SGHTA and FQGNSA. The CDR3 sequence is 18 residues long. This chain's CDR3 is CASSLAQTSIRLADTQYF. The CDR3 DNA is TGTGCCAGCAGCTTAGCGCAGACTTCAATTAGGCTGGCAGATACGCAGTATTTT.

In its sample, this clonotype was seen many times. CDR3 protein: CASSSANTGELFF. The CDR3, as DNA: TGTGCCAGCAGCTCAGCGAACACCGGGGAGCTGTTTTTT. This rearrangement joins TRBV7-2 to TRBJ2-2; D not certain. The CDR3 length is 13 residues. Germline values: CDR1 SGHTA, CDR2 FQGNSA. Trimming removed 4 bases at V and 0 bases at J, with 3 bases between.

In this sample, this clonotype turned up many times. The chain joins TRBV29-1 to TRBJ2-7, with D perhaps matching TRBD2 (6 bases). The CDR3 consists of 15 residues. Germline V gene lookup returns CDR1 SQVTM and CDR2 ANQGSEA. Deletions cut 0 bases from V and 1 base from J, with 13 bases between. CDR3 sequence reads: CSVEDDTRGSYEQYF. Written as DNA, the CDR3 is TGCAGCGTTGAAGATGACACCCGGGGGTCCTACGAGCAGTACTTC.

V is TRBV12-5 and J is TRBJ1-5, with D perhaps TRBD1 (5 bases). With 2 bases removed from V and 8 bases from J, the gap between germline ends came to 7 bases. CDR3 length: 12 residues. Germline CDR1 reads LGHNT; CDR2 reads FRNRAP. CDR3 residues: CASGLRGEPQHF. CDR3 coding DNA: TGTGCTAGTGGTTTGCGGGGGGAGCCCCAGCATTTT.

This clonotype came up many times. The V and J genes are TRBV28 and TRBJ1-5; TRBD1 might be the D (5 bases). With 3 bases removed from V and 9 bases from J, the gap between germline ends came to 15 bases. Germline lookup yields CDR1 MDHEN and CDR2 SYDVKM. The length of the CDR3 is 14 residues. Written as DNA, the CDR3 is TGTGCCAGCAGTTTGAGAGGGGCTCTTGGGCCCCAGCATTTT. Its translation: CASSLRGALGPQHF.

This clonotype was picked up many times. For the CDR3, the DNA is TGTGCCAGCAGTCCCTCAGTGTTAGATACGCAGTATTTT. The encoded protein is CASSPSVLDTQYF. The chain employs TRBV12-3 or TRBV12-4 and TRBJ2-3, with D uncertain. The CDR3 is 13 amino acids. Trimming left V 5 bases short and J 5 bases short, with 11 bases between.

The rearrangement links TRBV7-4 to TRBJ2-1, with 9 bases aligning to TRBD2. V lost 4 bases and J lost 9; bases outside the gene matches: 10. The CDR3 spans 15 residues. CDR1 SGHVT and CDR2 SQSDAQ come from the germline V gene. The DNA for the CDR3 is TGTGCCAGCAGCTCCAACCCAGCGGGGGGACTTGAGCAGTTCTTC. It specifies CASSSNPAGGLEQFF.

This clonotype was found many times. J is TRBJ2-1 and V is TRBV30; 7 bases line up with TRBD1. The CDR3 has 15 residues. The J segment lost 4 bases and the V segment lost 2 bases, leaving 8 bases of the junction unmatched. Germline CDR1 and CDR2: GTSNPN and SVGIG (reference sequence). The CDR3 DNA is TGTGCCTGGAGTCCTGACAGGGCGAAATACAATGAGCAGTTCTTC. This sequence encodes CAWSPDRAKYNEQFF.

This clonotype was observed many times. The J gene is TRBJ2-2, the V gene TRBV2; 13 nucleotides agree with TRBD2. The germline CDR1 and CDR2 sequences are SNHLY and FYNNEI. V trimming: 8 bases; J trimming: 9 bases; junction bases outside the gene matches: 12. The CDR3 contains 16 residues. Here the CDR3 reads CASRSRPTSGGRELFF. The DNA of the CDR3 is TGTGCCAGCCGTTCCCGGCCGACTAGCGGGGGGAGGGAGCTGTTTTTT.

This clonotype has ten or more counts. V is TRBV18 and J is TRBJ1-1, with a possible D match to TRBD1 (5 bases). Per germline, CDR1 KGHSH and CDR2 LQKENI. Trimming took off 3 bases at V and 1 base at J, with 15 bases between the two ends. CDR3 length: 16 amino acids. DNA for the CDR3: TGTGCCAGCTCACCGCTTACGGGACGCCCGAACACTGAAGCTTTCTTT. Protein: CASSPLTGRPNTEAFF.

This clonotype was found many times. The chain uses TRBV11-1 and TRBJ2-7, with 7 bases identical to TRBD1. Trimming at V came to 5 bases and at J to 3 bases, leaving 7 bases not matched to a gene. Germline-derived CDR1 and CDR2 are SGHAT and FQDESV (reference sequence). This CDR3 spans 14 amino acids. CDR3 amino acids: CASSLGRGHYEQYF. As DNA, the CDR3 is TGTGCCAGCAGCCTAGGAAGGGGGCACTACGAGCAGTACTTC.

DNA for the CDR3: TGTGCCAGCAGGGACGGGAGGACAGCTAAAAACATTCAGTACTTC. This gives the protein CASRDGRTAKNIQYF. The genes are TRBV7-9 and TRBJ2-4; possibly TRBD2 for D (7 bases). Looked up from germline, CDR1 is SEHNR and CDR2 is FQNEAQ (reference sequence). The V end lost 6 bases, the J end lost 4 bases, and 16 bases lay between the germline ends. This CDR3 region has 15 residues.

V gene TRBV7-2 combines with J gene TRBJ2-7, with a tentative D call TRBD2 (6 bases). The CDR3 sequence is 15 residues long. V was pared by 1 base and J by 6 bases, with 16 bases between. Germline V gives CDR1 SGHTA, CDR2 FQGNSA. CDR3 in DNA: TGTGCCAGCAGCTTAGTCTACGGGGGTTCTGGCGAGCAGTACTTC. As protein: CASSLVYGGSGEQYF.

This clonotype was counted ten times or more. This sequence joins TRBV6-1 and TRBJ1-2; TRBD1 is a possible D gene (5 bases). Germline V gene sequence: CDR1 MNHNS, CDR2 SASEGT. The germline V and J ends were trimmed by 6 bases and 1 base, with 18 bases remaining between them. The CDR3 is 16 residues long. The CDR3 here is CASRPWGGRSNYGYTF. The CDR3 DNA reads as TGTGCCAGCAGGCCCTGGGGGGGACGGAGTAACTATGGCTACACCTTC.